This is a list of T cell receptor beta chains from one sample in a study of T cells after posttransplantation cyclophosphamide. Using immunoSEQ multiplex PCR, the repertoire was profiled, and TCRdb retains in-frame clones only, with some absent. This sample has 40,000 to 60,000 clones, each found more than once. The sample comprised PBMCs. The receptors derive from a man between 40 and 49 years old in good health, CMV-negative, and a related stem cell transplant donor. Each CDR3 is given with its conserved first and last residue. A D gene is named only where the DNA matches it firmly. The size entry is marked missing in some rows and otherwise reads once, few, many or a size class.

abundance	v_gene	d_gene	j_gene	CDR3nt	CDR3aa
NA	TRBV23-1	TRBD1	TRBJ2-3	TGCGCCAGCAGTCAAGAAAAGGCAGGGACAGAACCTACAGGCCTAGAAGATACGCAGTATTTT	CASSQEKAGTEPTGLEDTQYF
few	TRBV6-5	NA	TRBJ1-1	TGTGCCAGCATCCCAAACCCTGCGGGGGCTGAAGCTTTCTTT	CASIPNPAGAEAFF
NA	TRBV7-8	NA	TRBJ1-1	TGTGCCAGCAGCTACACAGGGTTAACTGAAGCTTTCTTT	CASSYTGLTEAFF
few	TRBV6-5	TRBD1	TRBJ2-7	TGTGCCAGCAGTTACAACAGGGGCCCGGACGAGCAGTACTTC	CASSYNRGPDEQYF
many	TRBV6-1	TRBD2	TRBJ2-7	TGTGCCAGCAGTGAAGGGCTAGCGGGGGTGGGCCACGAGCAGTACTTC	CASSEGLAGVGHEQYF
many	TRBV10-1	TRBD2	TRBJ2-7	TGCGCCAGCAGGAGCGGGGAGGGCCCGACGAACGAGCAGTACTTC	CASRSGEGPTNEQYF
few	TRBV5-1	TRBD2	TRBJ2-5	TGCGCCAGCAGCCGCGCGGGAGTGCGAGGACAAGAGACCCAGTACTTC	CASSRAGVRGQETQYF
many	TRBV10-3	TRBD1	TRBJ2-7	TGTGCCATCAGTGGGGTGCTCAGGGACAGCTCCTACGAGCAGTACTTC	CAISGVLRDSSYEQYF
many	TRBV5-4	TRBD2	TRBJ2-3	TGTGCCAGCAGCGGGGGACTAGCGGGGGCTCAACTTGGAGATACGCAGTATTTT	CASSGGLAGAQLGDTQYF
many	TRBV19	NA	TRBJ2-3	TGTGCCAGTAGTATAGGAGGCCGCACAGATACGCAGTATTTT	CASSIGGRTDTQYF
few	TRBV7-9	NA	TRBJ2-2	TGTGCCAGCAGCCTGCGGGGCGGGGCCGGGGAGCTGTTTTTT	CASSLRGGAGELFF
many	TRBV7-8	NA	TRBJ1-1	TGTGCCAGCAGCTTAGCGCCTTGGGAGGCTAGATCGAACACTGAAGCTTTCTTT	CASSLAPWEARSNTEAFF
many	TRBV5-1	TRBD1	TRBJ2-1	TGCGCCAGCAGCATGACAGGGGTAGATCCCCCCTACAATGAGCAGTTCTTC	CASSMTGVDPPYNEQFF
many	TRBV28	NA	TRBJ2-7	TGTGCCAGCAGTCAGGTGGGGGGGCGCGGGGATTTCCTCGAGCAGTACTTC	CASSQVGGRGDFLEQYF
many	TRBV6-4	NA	TRBJ1-1	TGTGCCAGCATGCGGGGTCAGGCTCTGAACACTGAAGCTTTCTTT	CASMRGQALNTEAFF
many	TRBV7-6	TRBD1	TRBJ1-3	TGTGCCAGCAGCTACGGACAGGGTCGAAACACCATATATTTT	CASSYGQGRNTIYF
many	TRBV10-3	TRBD2	TRBJ2-7	TGTGCCATCAGTGATCCTGGACTAGCGGAATCCTACGAGCAGTACTTC	CAISDPGLAESYEQYF
many	TRBV28	TRBD1	TRBJ2-5	TGTGCCAGCAGTCCTCGTCAGGGGGCTCGTTTCGAGACCCAGTACTTC	CASSPRQGARFETQYF
many	TRBV7-8	NA	TRBJ2-2	TGTGCCAGCAGCTTACACAGGGACACCGGGGAGCTGTTTTTT	CASSLHRDTGELFF
NA	TRBV19	NA	TRBJ1-6	TGTGCCAGTTCCCCAGTACCCCGGACAGTTTTCTTTAGCTCCTATAATTCACCCCTCCACTTT	CASSPVPRTVFFSSYNSPLHF
many	TRBV30	NA	TRBJ2-3	TGTGCCTGGAGTACAGGTTCAATCAGCACAGATACGCAGTATTTT	CAWSTGSISTDTQYF
many	TRBV27	NA	TRBJ2-7	TGTGCCAGCAGTCCGGGCGGGCACCCTTTCTACGAGCAGTACTTC	CASSPGGHPFYEQYF